The entry below gives a single TCR beta chain sequence along with its context. The antigen remains unidentified. Repertoires were generated with immunoSEQ multiplex PCR, while TCRdb's copy carries only in-frame clones and drops some. Of 70,000 to 100,000 clones in the sample, roughly 91% were seen once. These data belong to a study of T cells in localized non-small cell lung cancer. The study's findings and limits: The study sequenced only one region of the tumor. As a result, intratumor heterogeneity could not be excluded and remains possible. Appearing in adjacent lung were a median around 60 of the top 100 tumor clones. Longer overall survival accompanied higher blood T cell density. Clonality of T cells reached its maximum in uninvolved adjacent lung, surpassing tumor.

CDR3 length equals 14 residues. Germline V gene sequence: CDR1 SGHVS, CDR2 FQNEAQ. Trimming removed 1 base from V and 1 base from J, with 4 bases in between. The source was PBMCs, collected before any cancer treatment. This TCR was recovered from a woman aged 35 to 70 with stage II squamous cell lung carcinoma. The chain couples TRBV7-8 to TRBJ2-2; D unclear. The DNA for the CDR3 is TGTGCCAGCAGCTTAGTTCTGAACACCGGGGAGCTGTTTTTT. This codes for CASSLVLNTGELFF.